This section outlines one T cell receptor (beta chain) sequence together with its context. Its specificity is not known. This entry comes from a study of CXCR3-negative and CXCR3-positive naive CD8 T cells. General study results and limits: Diversity in memory CD8+ cells fell much lower than the comparably high levels seen in both naive subsets.

TRB cDNA libraries were made by UMI-labeled 5' RACE. TCRdb re-called the 5' RACE reads; one entry per CDR3 protein, DNA not given. The sample spans 50,000 to 65,000 distinct CDR3 sequences; the ten largest clones claim about 4.6%. Naive CD8+ T cells carried a CD45RO-CCR7+CD27+CD95- phenotype. Sequenced material: naive CXCR3- CD8+ T cells from blood. As to subset: CD45RO-CCR7+CD27+CD95- naive CD8+ T cells lacking CXCR3 (TNR3-). This receptor was obtained from a human donor in good health. Some clones in this sample may be carry-over from other donors' samples.

CDR3 in amino acids: CASSFTDTQYF. This chain joins TRBV5-6 and TRBJ2-3. The CDR3 sequence is 11 residues long. Per germline, CDR1 SGHDT and CDR2 YYEEEE.